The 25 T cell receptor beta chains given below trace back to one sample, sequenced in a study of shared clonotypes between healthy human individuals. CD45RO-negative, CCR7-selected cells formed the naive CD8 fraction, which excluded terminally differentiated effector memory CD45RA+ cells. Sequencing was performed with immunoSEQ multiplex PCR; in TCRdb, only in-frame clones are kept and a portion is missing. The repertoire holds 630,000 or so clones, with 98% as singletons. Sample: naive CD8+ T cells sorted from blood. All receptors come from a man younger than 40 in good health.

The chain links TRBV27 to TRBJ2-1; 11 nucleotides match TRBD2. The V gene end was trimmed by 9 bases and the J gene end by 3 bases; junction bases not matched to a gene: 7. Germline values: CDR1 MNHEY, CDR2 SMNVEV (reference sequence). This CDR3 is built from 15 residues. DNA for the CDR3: TGTGCCAGTAGAACCGGGACTAGCGGCTACAATGAGCAGTTCTTC. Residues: CASRTGTSGYNEQFF.

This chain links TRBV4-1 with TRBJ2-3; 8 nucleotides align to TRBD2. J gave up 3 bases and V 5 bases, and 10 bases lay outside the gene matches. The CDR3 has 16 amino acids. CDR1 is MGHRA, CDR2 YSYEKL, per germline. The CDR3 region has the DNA TGCGCCAGCAGCGTCACCCCGGGAGGGGGGACAGATACGCAGTATTTT. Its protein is CASSVTPGGGTDTQYF.

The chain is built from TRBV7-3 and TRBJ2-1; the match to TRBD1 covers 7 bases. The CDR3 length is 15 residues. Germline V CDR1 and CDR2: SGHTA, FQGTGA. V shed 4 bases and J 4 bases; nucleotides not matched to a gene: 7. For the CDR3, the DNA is TGTGCCAGCAGCTGGGTGCCGGACAGGTACAATGAGCAGTTCTTC. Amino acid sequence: CASSWVPDRYNEQFF.

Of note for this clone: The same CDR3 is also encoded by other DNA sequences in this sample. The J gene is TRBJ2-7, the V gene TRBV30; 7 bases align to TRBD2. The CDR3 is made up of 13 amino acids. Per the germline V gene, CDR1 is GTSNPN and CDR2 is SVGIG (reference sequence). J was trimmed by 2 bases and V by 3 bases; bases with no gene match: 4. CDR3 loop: CAWSVAGAYEQYF. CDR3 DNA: TGTGCCTGGAGCGTGGCGGGGGCCTACGAGCAGTACTTC.

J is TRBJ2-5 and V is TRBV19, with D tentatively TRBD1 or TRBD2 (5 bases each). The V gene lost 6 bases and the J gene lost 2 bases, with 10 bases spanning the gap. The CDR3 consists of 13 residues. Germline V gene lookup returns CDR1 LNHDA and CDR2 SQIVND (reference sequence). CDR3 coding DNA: TGTGCCAGTAGGCCCGGGGCTCAAGAGACCCAGTACTTC. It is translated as CASRPGAQETQYF.

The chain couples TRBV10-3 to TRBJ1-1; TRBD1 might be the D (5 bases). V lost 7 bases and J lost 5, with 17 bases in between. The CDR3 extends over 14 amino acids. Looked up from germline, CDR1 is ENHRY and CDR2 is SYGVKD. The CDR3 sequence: CAINTPGKGTEAFF. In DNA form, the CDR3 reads TGTGCCATCAATACCCCGGGGAAGGGGACTGAAGCTTTCTTT.

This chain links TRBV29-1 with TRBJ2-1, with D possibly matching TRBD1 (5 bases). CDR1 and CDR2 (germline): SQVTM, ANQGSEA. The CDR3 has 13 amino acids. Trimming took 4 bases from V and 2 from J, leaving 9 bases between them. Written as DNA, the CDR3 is TGCAGCGTTGGGAAGGGGCCCTACAATGAGCAGTTCTTC. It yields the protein CSVGKGPYNEQFF.

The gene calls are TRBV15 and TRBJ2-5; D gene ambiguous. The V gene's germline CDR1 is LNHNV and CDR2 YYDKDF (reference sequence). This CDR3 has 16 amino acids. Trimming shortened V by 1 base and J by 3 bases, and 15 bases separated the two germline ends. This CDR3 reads CATSRVRMGREETQYF. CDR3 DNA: TGTGCCACCAGCAGAGTTCGGATGGGCAGAGAAGAGACCCAGTACTTC.

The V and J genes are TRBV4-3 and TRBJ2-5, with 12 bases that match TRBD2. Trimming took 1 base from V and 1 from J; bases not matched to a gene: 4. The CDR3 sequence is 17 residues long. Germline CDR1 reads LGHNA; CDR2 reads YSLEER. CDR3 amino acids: CASSQGPSGRAQETQYF. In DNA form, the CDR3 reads TGCGCCAGCAGCCAAGGTCCTAGCGGGAGGGCCCAAGAGACCCAGTACTTC.

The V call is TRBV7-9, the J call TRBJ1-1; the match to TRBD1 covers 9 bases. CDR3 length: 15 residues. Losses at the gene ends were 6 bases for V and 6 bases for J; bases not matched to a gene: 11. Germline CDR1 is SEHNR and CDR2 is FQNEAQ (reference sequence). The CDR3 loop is CASRSRDRVKAEAFF. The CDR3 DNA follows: TGTGCCAGCAGAAGCCGGGACAGGGTCAAGGCTGAAGCTTTCTTT.

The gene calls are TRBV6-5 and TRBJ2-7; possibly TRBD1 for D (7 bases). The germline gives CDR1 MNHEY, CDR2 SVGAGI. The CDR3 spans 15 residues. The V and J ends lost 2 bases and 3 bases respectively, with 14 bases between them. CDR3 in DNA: TGTGCCAGCAGTTACCGATCCCAGGGGGGCTACGAGCAGTACTTC. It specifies CASSYRSQGGYEQYF.

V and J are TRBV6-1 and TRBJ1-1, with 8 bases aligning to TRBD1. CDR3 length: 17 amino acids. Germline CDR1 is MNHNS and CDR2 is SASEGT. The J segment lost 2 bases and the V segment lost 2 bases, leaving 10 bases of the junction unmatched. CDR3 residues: CASSELGGQGANTEAFF. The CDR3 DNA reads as TGTGCCAGCAGTGAACTGGGAGGGCAGGGGGCAAACACTGAAGCTTTCTTT.

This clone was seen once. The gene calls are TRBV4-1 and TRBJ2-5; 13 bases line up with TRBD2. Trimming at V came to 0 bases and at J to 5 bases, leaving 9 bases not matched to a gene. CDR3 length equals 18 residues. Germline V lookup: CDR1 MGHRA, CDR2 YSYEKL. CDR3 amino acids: CASSQEPRTSGSQETQYF. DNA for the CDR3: TGCGCCAGCAGCCAAGAGCCTCGGACTAGCGGGAGTCAGGAGACCCAGTACTTC.

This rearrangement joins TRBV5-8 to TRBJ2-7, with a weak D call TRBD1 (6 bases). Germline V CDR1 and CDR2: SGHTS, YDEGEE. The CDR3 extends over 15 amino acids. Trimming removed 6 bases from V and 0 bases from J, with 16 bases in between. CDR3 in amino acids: CASTILTGNSYEQYF. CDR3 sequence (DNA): TGTGCCAGCACCATATTAACAGGGAACTCCTACGAGCAGTACTTC.

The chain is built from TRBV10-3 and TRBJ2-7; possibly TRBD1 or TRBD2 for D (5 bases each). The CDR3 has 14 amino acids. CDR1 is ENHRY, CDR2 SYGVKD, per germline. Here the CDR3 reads CAISERGVVYEQYF. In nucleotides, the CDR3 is TGTGCAATCTCGGAGCGAGGGGTGGTTTACGAGCAGTACTTC.

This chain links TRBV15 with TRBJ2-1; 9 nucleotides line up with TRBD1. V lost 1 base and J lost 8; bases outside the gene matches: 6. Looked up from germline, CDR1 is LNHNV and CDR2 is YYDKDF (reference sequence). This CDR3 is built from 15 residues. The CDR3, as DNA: TGTGCCACCAGCAGAGGGGACAGGGTAGCATATGAGCAGTTCTTC. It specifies CATSRGDRVAYEQFF.

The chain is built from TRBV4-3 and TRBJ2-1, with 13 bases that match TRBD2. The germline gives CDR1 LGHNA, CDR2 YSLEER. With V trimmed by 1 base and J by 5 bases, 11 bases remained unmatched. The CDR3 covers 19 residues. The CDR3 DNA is TGCGCCAGCAGCCAAGCCCCTTACCCCGGACTAGCGGGAGACAATGAGCAGTTCTTC. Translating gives CASSQAPYPGLAGDNEQFF.

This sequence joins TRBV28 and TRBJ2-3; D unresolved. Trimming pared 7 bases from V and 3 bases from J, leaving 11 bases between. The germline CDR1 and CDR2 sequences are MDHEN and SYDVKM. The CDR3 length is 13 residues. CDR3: CASTFLATDTQYF. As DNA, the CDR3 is TGTGCCAGCACCTTCTTAGCTACAGATACGCAGTATTTT.

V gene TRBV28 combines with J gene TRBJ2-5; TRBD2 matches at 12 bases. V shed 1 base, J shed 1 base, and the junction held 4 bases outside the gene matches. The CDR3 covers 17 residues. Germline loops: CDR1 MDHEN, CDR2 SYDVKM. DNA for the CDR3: TGTGCCAGCAGTTTATCCCGACTAGCGGGAGCCCAAGAGACCCAGTACTTC. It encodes CASSLSRLAGAQETQYF.

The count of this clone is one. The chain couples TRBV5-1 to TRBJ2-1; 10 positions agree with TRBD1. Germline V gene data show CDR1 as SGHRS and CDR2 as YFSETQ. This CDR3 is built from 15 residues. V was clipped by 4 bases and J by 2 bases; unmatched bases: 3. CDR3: CASSTGQGTYNEQFF. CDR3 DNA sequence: TGCGCCAGCAGCACGGGACAGGGGACCTACAATGAGCAGTTCTTC.

CDR3 sequence reads: CASSLYGGGDTEAFF. DNA for the CDR3: TGTGCCAGCAGTTTATACGGGGGCGGGGACACTGAAGCTTTCTTT. This chain joins TRBV27 and TRBJ1-1; perhaps TRBD1 as D (6 bases). From germline, CDR1 is MNHEY and CDR2 SMNVEV (reference sequence). V was clipped by 1 base and J by 3 bases, with 12 bases between them. The CDR3 contains 15 residues.

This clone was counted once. The CDR3 nucleotides read TGCGCCAGCAGTCAGACCGTGGGGGCGCAGTACTTC. This translates into CASSQTVGAQYF. The chain employs TRBV23-1 and TRBJ2-7; D is possibly TRBD1 (6 bases). TRBV23-1 is labeled an ORF, and its function is uncertain. The CDR3 length is 12 residues. The germline V and J ends were trimmed by 3 bases and 9 bases, with 12 bases remaining between them.

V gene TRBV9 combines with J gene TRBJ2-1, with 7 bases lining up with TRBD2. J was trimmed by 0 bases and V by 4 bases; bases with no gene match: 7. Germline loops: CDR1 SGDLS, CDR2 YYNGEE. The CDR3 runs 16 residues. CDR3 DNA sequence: TGTGCCAGCAGCCCCCTGCGCGGGAGCTCCTACAATGAGCAGTTCTTC. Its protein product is CASSPLRGSSYNEQFF.

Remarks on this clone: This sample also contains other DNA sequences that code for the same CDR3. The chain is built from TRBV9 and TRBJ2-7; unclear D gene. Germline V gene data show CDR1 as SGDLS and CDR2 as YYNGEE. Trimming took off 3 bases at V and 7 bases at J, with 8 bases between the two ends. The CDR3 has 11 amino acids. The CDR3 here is CASSGLGEQYF. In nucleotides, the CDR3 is TGTGCCAGCAGCGGACTCGGTGAGCAGTACTTC.

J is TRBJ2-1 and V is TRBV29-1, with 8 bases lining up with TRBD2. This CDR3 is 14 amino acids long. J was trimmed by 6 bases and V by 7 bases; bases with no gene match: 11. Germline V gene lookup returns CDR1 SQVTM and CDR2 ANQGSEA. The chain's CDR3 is CSARASSGPNEQFF. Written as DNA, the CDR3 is TGCAGCGCCCGAGCGTCTAGCGGGCCCAATGAGCAGTTCTTC.